A single sample is the source of the 10 T cell receptor beta chains below, sequenced in a study of blood T cells in healthy people across ages. Together with a sample-barcoded 5' primer, a J-beta primer mix was included in a second PCR lasting about 6 to 11 cycles. MiXCR, run by TCRdb on the 5' RACE reads, gives a single entry per CDR3 protein. The sample has about 1.8 million distinct CDR3 sequences, 49% seen once; the top ten hold more than 2%. Source material: blood. Receptors were obtained from a woman in her forties in good health.

CDR3 sequence reads: CASSELRTVTDTQYF. CDR3 DNA: TGTGCCAGCAGTGAATTAAGGACAGTCACAGATACGCAGTATTTT. The chain has TRBV25-1 and TRBJ2-3, with a possible D match to TRBD1 (6 bases). Trimming pared 1 base from V and 2 bases from J, leaving 10 bases between. CDR1 is MGHDK and CDR2 is SYGVNS in the germline V gene. This CDR3 has 15 amino acids.

The V and J genes are TRBV4-3 and TRBJ2-1, with D possibly matching TRBD2 (6 bases). Near its end, the DNA agrees better with TRBJ2-7, so the J call may be wrong. CDR1 LGHNA and CDR2 YSLEER come from the germline V gene. This CDR3 contains 15 residues. The CDR3 region is CASSPKDYTYNEQYF. CDR3 bases: TGCGCCAGCAGTCCCAAGGACTACACCTACAATGAGCAGTACTTC.

The rearrangement uses TRBV4-3 and TRBJ2-1; 7 positions match TRBD2. The V gene's germline CDR1 is LGHNA and CDR2 YSLEER. The junction had 4 bases not matched to a gene; V was cut back by 0 bases and J by 2 bases. This CDR3 has 16 amino acids. The CDR3 nucleotides are TGCGCCAGCAGCCAAGATCTTGGGGGGGCCTACAATGAGCAGTTCTTC. Its translation: CASSQDLGGAYNEQFF.

This clonotype was detected a few times. The rearrangement joins TRBV7-9 to TRBJ2-7; D is unresolved. This CDR3 comprises 13 residues. In germline, CDR1 is SEHNR, CDR2 FQNEAQ (reference sequence). V was pared by 5 bases and J by 4 bases, with 12 bases between. CDR3 nucleotide sequence: TGTGCCAGCAGCCTCCAGACTGATTACGAGCAGTACTTC. Its protein is CASSLQTDYEQYF.

The gene calls are TRBV28 and TRBJ1-2; no reliable D call. Germline CDR1 MDHEN, CDR2 SYDVKM. The CDR3 consists of 14 residues. With 2 bases removed from V and 4 bases from J, the gap between germline ends came to 11 bases. The CDR3 DNA reads as TGTGCCAGCAGTTTAACCCAAACCAGCTATGGCTACACCTTC. This encodes CASSLTQTSYGYTF.

The chain carries TRBV7-9 and TRBJ1-4; 10 bases align to TRBD1. Germline assignment: CDR1 SEHNR and CDR2 FQNEAQ (reference sequence). V shed 1 base and J 1 base; nucleotides not matched to a gene: 3. The CDR3 totals 17 residues. The CDR3 DNA reads TGTGCCAGCAGCTTAGGATGGGACAGGGGAACTAATGAAAAACTGTTTTTT. It is translated as CASSLGWDRGTNEKLFF.

This clonotype was seen only a few times. The V call is TRBV4-2, the J call TRBJ2-5; weak D call: TRBD2 (6 bases). This CDR3 is built from 15 residues. Trimming took 2 bases from V and 5 from J, leaving 15 bases between them. Germline assignment: CDR1 LGHNA and CDR2 YNFKEQ. As DNA, the CDR3 is TGTGCCAGCAGCCAAAGAAGTGGGGGGAGGGAGACCCAGTACTTC. Protein sequence: CASSQRSGGRETQYF.

The chain joins TRBV28 to TRBJ1-2; D is possibly TRBD1 (5 bases). The CDR3 has 15 amino acids. CDR1 and CDR2 from the germline V gene are MDHEN and SYDVKM. Trimming shortened V by 10 bases and J by 5 bases, and 23 bases separated the two germline ends. This CDR3 reads CAIIPKRGVAYGYTF. The CDR3 DNA follows: TGTGCCATTATACCAAAGCGAGGGGTGGCTTATGGCTACACCTTC.

V gene TRBV20-1 combines with J gene TRBJ2-5; D possibly corresponds to TRBD2 (6 bases). The V gene lost 2 bases and the J gene lost 5 bases, with 18 bases spanning the gap. The CDR3 is 15 residues long. Germline CDR1 is DFQATT and CDR2 is SNEGSKA (reference sequence). CDR3 residues: CSARIGGGAMETQYF. The CDR3 DNA sequence: TGCAGTGCTAGAATCGGCGGAGGGGCTATGGAGACCCAGTACTTC.

This clonotype was seen a handful of times. This chain connects TRBV27 to TRBJ2-1; no clear D. The CDR3 is 14 amino acids. Per the germline V gene, CDR1 is MNHEY and CDR2 is SMNVEV (reference sequence). Trimming took off 8 bases at V and 5 bases at J, with 16 bases between the two ends. CDR3 sequence reads: CASGRGGIHNEQFF. DNA for the CDR3: TGTGCCAGCGGACGAGGTGGGATACACAATGAGCAGTTCTTC.